This TCR beta chain is from a study of blood T cells in healthy people across ages. Study conclusions and caveats: It was the long-lived donors that had more naive CD4+ cells and higher diversity than aged donors.

Then a second PCR, running about 7 to 11 cycles, was carried out with a sample-barcoded 5' primer and a J-beta primer mix. Each cDNA was tagged by a template-switch adaptor containing 12 random nucleotides. A single record per CDR3 protein comes from TCRdb applying MiXCR to the 5' RACE reads. The profile covers 380,000 or so distinct CDR3 sequences, with approximately 52% appearing a single time and around 50% taken by the ten largest. In the case of this clonotype: The antigen remains undetermined.

Trimming took 2 bases from V and 8 from J, leaving 10 bases between them. Germline CDR1 reads MNHEY; CDR2 reads SVGEGT. The length of the CDR3 is 13 residues. The rearrangement links TRBV6-2 or TRBV6-3 to TRBJ1-5; D gene unclear. The receptor comes from a man between 60 and 75 years old in good health. Sequencing was done on a sample of blood. CDR3 amino acids: CASSYSGIEPQHF. The DNA of the CDR3 is TGTGCCAGCAGTTACAGTGGGATTGAGCCCCAGCATTTT.